This is a list of T cell receptor beta chains from one sample in a study of cytomegalovirus exposure and HLA in healthy donors. Measured with immunoSEQ multiplex PCR; TCRdb has only the in-frame clones, and not every one. The table lists over 80,000 clones, 73% of them singletons. Material: PBMCs. The receptor source for this set is a man aged 40-55 years in good health and CMV-seronegative. CDR3s include the opening cysteine and the closing phenylalanine or tryptophan. A D gene is named only where the DNA matches it firmly. Clone size is stated in some rows and not others, as once, few, many or a class when expanded.

TRBV7-8	13	few	TRBJ1-3	-	TGTGCCAGCAGCGAAAACTTTGGAAACACCATATATTTT	CASSENFGNTIYF
TRBV7-9	15	-	TRBJ2-5	TRBD2	TGTGCCAGCAGAAGAACAAGCGGGGTGAAAGAGACCCAGTACTTC	CASRRTSGVKETQYF
TRBV7-2	14	once	TRBJ1-5	-	TGTGCCAGCAGCTTACGGGAATGGGCTCAGCCCCAGCATTTT	CASSLREWAQPQHF
TRBV5-1	15	-	TRBJ2-3	TRBD2	TGCGCCAGCAGCCCGAGCGGGGCGAACACAGATACGCAGTATTTT	CASSPSGANTDTQYF
TRBV11-3	13	-	TRBJ2-7	-	TGTGCCAGCAGCCCGTCTACAGGGCCACCGCAGTACTTC	CASSPSTGPPQYF
TRBV4-2	18	-	TRBJ2-3	TRBD2	TGTGCCAGCAGCCAACTGACTAGCGGGGCCCCCTTGGCAGATACGCAGTATTTT	CASSQLTSGAPLADTQYF
TRBV5-1	16	once	TRBJ1-5	TRBD1	TGCGCCAGCAGCCCGGGACAGGGATCCCTCAATCAGCCCCAGCATTTT	CASSPGQGSLNQPQHF
TRBV5-1	12	-	TRBJ2-7	-	TGCGCCAGCAGCCCCCCTTCCTACGAGCAGTACTTC	CASSPPSYEQYF
TRBV2	16	-	TRBJ2-1	-	TGTGCCAGCAGTGAAGATATCGGGGTAACCTACAATGAGCAGTTCTTC	CASSEDIGVTYNEQFF
TRBV4-2	15	-	TRBJ2-1	-	TGTGCCAGCAGTCCCGAGGACTTTAGCGTTTTCGAGCAGTTCTTC	CASSPEDFSVFEQFF
TRBV19	14	-	TRBJ2-7	-	TGTGCCAGTAGCCTAGTGGATAGCTCCTACGAGCAGTACTTC	CASSLVDSSYEQYF
TRBV6-5	13	-	TRBJ2-5	-	TGTGCCAGCAGTTACTCGAACAGGGAGACCCAGTACTTC	CASSYSNRETQYF